The T cell receptor (beta chain) described here comes from a study of blood T cell repertoires in COVID-19. Study-wide background: Samples taken during acute and convalescent COVID-19 were collected in the United States, Italy and Spain.

Methods used by the authors: Amplification with reference gene primers provided the estimates of nucleated cell counts. Clones were read by immunoSEQ multiplex PCR, and TCRdb kept only the in-frame ones, dropping some. The D gene and trimming were derived from the DNA, and the V and J assignments and clone size from that table. The table shows about 220,000 clones, with 75% to 90% occurring only once. Membership in each cohort depended on participant-reported clinical history. Trimming cost V 0 bases and J 0 bases, with 13 bases left between them. In germline, CDR1 is SGDLS, CDR2 YYNGEE. The length of the CDR3 is 17 residues.

Sequencing used PBMCs or T cells enriched from blood (not recorded which). This sequence originates from a woman younger than 30 in a cohort exposed to, infected with or recovered from COVID-19 (not recorded which). This chain joins TRBV9 and TRBJ1-3; perhaps TRBD1 as D (6 bases). CDR3 residues: CASSVGPGQPSGNTIYF. The CDR3 DNA is TGTGCCAGCAGCGTAGGCCCCGGACAGCCCTCTGGAAACACCATATATTTT.